These T cell receptor beta chains were read from a single sample in a study of long-term antiretroviral therapy in people with HIV. The table came from immunoSEQ multiplex PCR; TCRdb's copy has only in-frame clones and leaves some out. This table has 20,000 to 30,000 clones, 75% to 90% appearing once. The material sequenced was unsorted PBMCs, taken 4.2 to 4.5 years after starting antiretroviral therapy. The receptors shown here come from a man aged 25-40 years with HIV. Each CDR3 is given with its conserved first and last residue. Each record gives: clone size, V gene, J gene, CDR3 protein. Rows give clone size only sometimes, using once, few, many, or a class for an expanded clone.

.	TRBV11-1	TRBJ2-2	CASSSPTGTSGTGELFF
.	TRBV6-6	TRBJ2-5	CASSYSMSGGGETQYF
.	TRBV15	TRBJ2-7	CATSRKTGHYTYEQYF
.	TRBV7-2	TRBJ2-1	CASSLELVIYNEQFF
.	TRBV11-1	TRBJ1-3	CASSLQGASGNTIYF
.	TRBV4-3	TRBJ2-3	CASSQGRGAEADTQYF
.	TRBV12-5	TRBJ2-3	CASGPSSLAGEQYF
.	TRBV5-4	TRBJ2-3	CASSGSGGVGTDTQYF
.	TRBV2	TRBJ2-4	CAIFGGTKNIQYF
.	TRBV20-1	TRBJ2-7	CSAPRSYEQYF
.	TRBV4-1	TRBJ2-1	CASRELADSYNEQFF
.	TRBV7-6	TRBJ2-2	CASSPIGVNTGELFF
.	TRBV18	TRBJ2-2	CASSPPHRATGELFF
.	TRBV11-2	TRBJ2-7	CASSFGAGYEQYF
.	TRBV6-1	TRBJ1-2	CASRAGGAGYGYTF
.	TRBV5-4	TRBJ2-5	CASSLVTGTETQYF
.	TRBV19	TRBJ2-7	CASSIGTGGPYEQYF
once	TRBV19	TRBJ1-2	CASSMIWAGSGYTF
.	TRBV6-5	TRBJ2-1	CASSRDSSYNEQFF
.	TRBV13	TRBJ2-1	CASSLSGQGASNEQFF
.	TRBV6-1	TRBJ1-3	CASSEAAEDTIYF
.	TRBV2	TRBJ2-1	CASSPPLAGGFDEQFF
.	TRBV5-1	TRBJ2-7	CASSPDRGGTYEQYF
.	TRBV7-2	TRBJ2-1	CASSLGQHNEQFF
.	TRBV6-5	TRBJ1-3	CASSGTGSGNTIYF
few	TRBV6-1	TRBJ2-7	CASSEATSGGHEQYF
.	TRBV30	TRBJ2-1	CAWTPGTGENEQFF
.	TRBV6-5	TRBJ1-2	CASSYSSGNVYGYTF
.	TRBV27	TRBJ2-7	CASSFLAGGSAYEQYF
.	TRBV13	TRBJ2-3	CASSLVGRGTDTQYF
.	TRBV30	TRBJ1-2	CAWSLRRGVGGYGYTF
.	TRBV5-1	TRBJ2-2	CASSLTGTPNTGELFF
.	TRBV27	TRBJ2-3	CASSRRGRTDTQYF
.	TRBV9	TRBJ2-1	CASSVAGVSEQFF
few	TRBV6-4	TRBJ2-7	CASSIGLAITYEQYF
.	TRBV18	TRBJ1-6	CASSPMIGTANSPLHF
.	TRBV19	TRBJ1-2	CASTYGINYGYTF
.	TRBV5-4	TRBJ1-2	CASSLGQGKGGYTF
few	TRBV2	TRBJ1-3	CASSSRQGLFSGNTIYF
.	TRBV20-1	TRBJ2-3	CSAPIPDTQYF
.	TRBV19	TRBJ1-5	CASSFRDRDQPQHF
.	TRBV6-1	TRBJ1-5	CASSEGRLLTPYSNQPQHF
.	TRBV30	TRBJ2-1	CAWTDHTGVNSYNEQFF
.	TRBV11-2	TRBJ1-4	CASSLVPSNEKLFF
.	TRBV9	TRBJ1-1	CVSEGENTEAFF
.	TRBV6-5	TRBJ1-4	CASRGLTGSREKLFF
.	TRBV19	TRBJ2-1	CASSIGGGPARQFF
.	TRBV2	TRBJ1-2	CASSDQVQGYGYTF
.	TRBV10-3	TRBJ2-5	CAISDGTSGQETQYF
once	TRBV10-3	TRBJ2-3	CAISEGLAGDTQYF